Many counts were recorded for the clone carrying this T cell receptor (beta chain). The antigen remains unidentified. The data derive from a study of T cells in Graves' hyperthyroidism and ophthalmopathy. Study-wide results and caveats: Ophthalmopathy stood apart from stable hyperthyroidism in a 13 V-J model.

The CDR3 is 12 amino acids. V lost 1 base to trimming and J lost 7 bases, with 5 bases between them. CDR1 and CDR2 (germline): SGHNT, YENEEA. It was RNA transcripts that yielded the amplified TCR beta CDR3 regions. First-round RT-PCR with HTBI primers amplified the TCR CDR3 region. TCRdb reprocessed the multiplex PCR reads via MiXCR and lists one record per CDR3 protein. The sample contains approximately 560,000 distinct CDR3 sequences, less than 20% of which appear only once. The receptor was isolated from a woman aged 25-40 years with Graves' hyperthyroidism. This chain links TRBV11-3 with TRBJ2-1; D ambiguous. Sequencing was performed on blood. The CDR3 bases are TGTGCCAGCAGCTTAGTAGAAAATGAGCAGTTCTTC. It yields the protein CASSLVENEQFF.